Sequencing of this T cell receptor beta chain was carried out in a study of cytomegalovirus exposure and HLA in healthy donors. Whole-study results and caveats: The authors reported that TCR beta sequences could predict HLA-A and HLA-B alleles. These predictions were accurate for most subjects in the first cohort.

This PCR relied on a set of 60 Vbeta primers and 13 Jbeta primers. TCRdb keeps only in-frame clones here, not all; method: immunoSEQ multiplex PCR. The table includes 110,000 to 150,000 clones, about 85% detected once. This clone was observed once. Antigen unknown. Germline loops: CDR1 SGHTA, CDR2 FQGNSA. Trimming took 2 bases from V and 6 from J; bases not matched to a gene: 6. CDR3 length: 15 amino acids. Material: PBMCs. This clonotype was obtained from a female donor in good health and CMV-seronegative. J is TRBJ2-7 and V is TRBV7-2, with 11 bases that match TRBD1. The CDR3 sequence is CASSLTGQGAGEQYF. The CDR3 bases are TGTGCCAGCAGCTTAACTGGACAGGGGGCAGGCGAGCAGTACTTC.